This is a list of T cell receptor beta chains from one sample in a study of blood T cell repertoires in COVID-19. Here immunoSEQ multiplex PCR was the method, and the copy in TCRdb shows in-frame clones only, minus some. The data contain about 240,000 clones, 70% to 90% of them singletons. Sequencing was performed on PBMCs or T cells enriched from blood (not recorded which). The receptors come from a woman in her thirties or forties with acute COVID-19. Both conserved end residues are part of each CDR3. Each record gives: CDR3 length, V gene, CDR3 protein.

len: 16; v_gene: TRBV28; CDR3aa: CASSSPSGSSYNEQFF
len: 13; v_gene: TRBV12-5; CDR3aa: CASGLGTGNEQFF
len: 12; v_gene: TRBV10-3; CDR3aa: CAISESRDGYTF
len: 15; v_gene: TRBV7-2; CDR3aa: CASRATGSGANVLTF
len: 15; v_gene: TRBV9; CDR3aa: CASSLQEFPNSPLHF
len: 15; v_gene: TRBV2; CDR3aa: CASSEWRGHTGELFF
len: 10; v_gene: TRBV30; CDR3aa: CAWSEHTQYF
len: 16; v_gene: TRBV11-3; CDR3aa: CASSFRTSGSGGELFF
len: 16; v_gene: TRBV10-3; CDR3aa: CAISDLTPLAANVLTF
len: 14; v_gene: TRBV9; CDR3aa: CASSPRDRVYEQYF
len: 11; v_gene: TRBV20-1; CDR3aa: CSAGLQETQYF
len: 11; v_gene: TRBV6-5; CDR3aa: CASIQGVEQFF
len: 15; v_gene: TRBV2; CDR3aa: CASSREGVAHNEQFF
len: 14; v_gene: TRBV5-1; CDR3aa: CASCPRGGTDTQYF
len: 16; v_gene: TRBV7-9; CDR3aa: CASSLSTGGPKDTQYF
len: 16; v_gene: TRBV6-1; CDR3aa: CASREPPSGSSYEQYF
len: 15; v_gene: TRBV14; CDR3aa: CASSQGTSYTGELFF
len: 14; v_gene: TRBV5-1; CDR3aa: CASSLEADTDEQFF
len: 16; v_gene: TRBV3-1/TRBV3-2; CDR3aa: CASSQGWTGTQETQYF
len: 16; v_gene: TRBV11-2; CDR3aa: CASSATGIASTDTQYF
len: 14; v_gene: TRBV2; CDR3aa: CASHRLADNDGQFF
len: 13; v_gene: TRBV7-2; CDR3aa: CASSFRSGYGYTF